The T cell receptor beta chain described here comes from a study of human T cells and chemical hapten exposure. This CDR3 has 15 residues. Germline loops: CDR1 ENHRY, CDR2 SYGVKD. Trimming took 8 bases from V and 0 from J; bases not matched to a gene: 9. One entry per CDR3 protein, called by TCRdb with MiXCR from the RACE reads. The data contain 180,000 or so distinct CDR3 sequences, approximately 20% of them singletons. Only a few counts were recorded for this clonotype. No antigen is known for it. Specified time point: patch test 1, 2 weeks after DPC sensitization. Treatment defined: therapeutic diphenylcyclopropenone sensitization with weekly scalp DPC. General study findings and limits: TCRs above 1 in 1000 frequency did not change with DPC sensitization.

The specimen comprised whole blood, sampled in connection with sensitization to the hapten diphenylcyclopropenone (DPC). The receptor was isolated from a woman in her forties or fifties with alopecia areata. Some clones in this sample may be carry-over from other donors' samples. The chain is built from TRBV10-3 and TRBJ2-5, with 7 bases that match TRBD2. The CDR3 DNA reads TGTGCCATCGCAGCTAGCGGCCTGTACCAAGAGACCCAGTACTTC. Protein sequence: CAIAASGLYQETQYF.